The entry below describes one TCR beta chain. The data were produced by immunoSEQ multiplex PCR, yet TCRdb's version contains in-frame clones alone and is incomplete. The data contain about 86,000 clones, approximately 88% of them seen just once; the ten biggest clones take up approximately 1.5%. These data come from a study of OX40 agonist ivuxolimab in advanced cancers. The CDR3 has 14 residues. Germline assignment: CDR1 MNHNS and CDR2 SASEGT. The V and J ends lost 0 bases and 3 bases respectively, with 9 bases between them. Autoimmune disease history or systemic immunosuppression led to patients being barred. Cycle 7 day 1, cycle 4 day 1, and baseline were the timepoints at which blood was sampled.

Sequences were derived from CD4+ or CD8+ T cells sorted from blood, sampled in a trial of the OX40 agonist ivuxolimab. The TCR sequence derives from an adult with an advanced solid tumor such as melanoma, head and neck, liver or kidney cancer. The chain has TRBV6-1 and TRBJ2-7; D not certain. The CDR3 loop is CASSEAPGLYEQYF. The CDR3 DNA is TGTGCCAGCAGTGAAGCGCCGGGCCTCTACGAGCAGTACTTC.